This T cell receptor (beta chain) appears in the sequencing data of a study of cytomegalovirus exposure and HLA in healthy donors. General study points: Sequencing had likely introduced a cluster of highly shared sequence variants as an artifact. The authors assumed roughly uniform sequencing depth across donors for presence/absence analyses. Later genetic work tied a missense DCLRE1C variant to beta-chain V and J trimming.

As to this clone: Its specificity is unknown.

Primers for the PCR totalled 60 Vbeta and 13 Jbeta. Sequencing used immunoSEQ multiplex PCR; TCRdb keeps in-frame clones, though not all of them. This table has about 200,000 clones, approximately 78% appearing once. Germline CDR1 is LNHDA and CDR2 is SQIVND (reference sequence). This CDR3 comprises 15 residues. V lost 7 bases to trimming and J lost 0 bases, with 13 bases between them. Material for sequencing was PBMCs. The source of this sequence is a woman aged 40-49 years in good health and CMV-seronegative. The chain has TRBV19 and TRBJ1-3, with a possible D match to TRBD1 (6 bases). CDR3 in amino acids: CASKPGQYSGNTIYF. For the CDR3, the DNA is TGTGCCAGTAAACCTGGACAGTACTCTGGAAACACCATATATTTT.